This T cell receptor beta chain came from a study of vaccination and CD4 T cells after COVID-19. The wider study: Stimulation used overlapping spike peptides from SARS-CoV-2, HCoV-NL63, HCoV-OC43 and HCoV-229E.

The treatment denotes: roughly ten-day PBMC culture with coronavirus spike peptide pools or control peptides (ViraFEST assay). There are 13 residues in the CDR3. Germline lookup yields CDR1 MNHNS and CDR2 SASEGT. Trimming took 4 bases from V and 9 from J, leaving 13 bases between them. A word on this clonotype: Antigen: not known.

Sequence data for DNA of cultured CD4+ T cells were generated by the Oncomine TCR Beta short-read assay. TCRdb recomputed calls from the PCR reads with MiXCR, one row per CDR3 protein. Among about 16,000 distinct CDR3 sequences, 50% to 65% were seen once, and the ten largest hold 20%. This receptor was taken from a human donor who had recovered from COVID-19. The chain employs TRBV6-1 and TRBJ1-3; D call uncertain. This specimen was CD4+ T cells from blood, cultured in vitro, taken before SARS-CoV-2 vaccination. CDR3 amino acids: CASSADPEGTIYF. The CDR3 region has the DNA TGTGCCAGCAGTGCGGACCCCGAGGGCACCATATATTTT.